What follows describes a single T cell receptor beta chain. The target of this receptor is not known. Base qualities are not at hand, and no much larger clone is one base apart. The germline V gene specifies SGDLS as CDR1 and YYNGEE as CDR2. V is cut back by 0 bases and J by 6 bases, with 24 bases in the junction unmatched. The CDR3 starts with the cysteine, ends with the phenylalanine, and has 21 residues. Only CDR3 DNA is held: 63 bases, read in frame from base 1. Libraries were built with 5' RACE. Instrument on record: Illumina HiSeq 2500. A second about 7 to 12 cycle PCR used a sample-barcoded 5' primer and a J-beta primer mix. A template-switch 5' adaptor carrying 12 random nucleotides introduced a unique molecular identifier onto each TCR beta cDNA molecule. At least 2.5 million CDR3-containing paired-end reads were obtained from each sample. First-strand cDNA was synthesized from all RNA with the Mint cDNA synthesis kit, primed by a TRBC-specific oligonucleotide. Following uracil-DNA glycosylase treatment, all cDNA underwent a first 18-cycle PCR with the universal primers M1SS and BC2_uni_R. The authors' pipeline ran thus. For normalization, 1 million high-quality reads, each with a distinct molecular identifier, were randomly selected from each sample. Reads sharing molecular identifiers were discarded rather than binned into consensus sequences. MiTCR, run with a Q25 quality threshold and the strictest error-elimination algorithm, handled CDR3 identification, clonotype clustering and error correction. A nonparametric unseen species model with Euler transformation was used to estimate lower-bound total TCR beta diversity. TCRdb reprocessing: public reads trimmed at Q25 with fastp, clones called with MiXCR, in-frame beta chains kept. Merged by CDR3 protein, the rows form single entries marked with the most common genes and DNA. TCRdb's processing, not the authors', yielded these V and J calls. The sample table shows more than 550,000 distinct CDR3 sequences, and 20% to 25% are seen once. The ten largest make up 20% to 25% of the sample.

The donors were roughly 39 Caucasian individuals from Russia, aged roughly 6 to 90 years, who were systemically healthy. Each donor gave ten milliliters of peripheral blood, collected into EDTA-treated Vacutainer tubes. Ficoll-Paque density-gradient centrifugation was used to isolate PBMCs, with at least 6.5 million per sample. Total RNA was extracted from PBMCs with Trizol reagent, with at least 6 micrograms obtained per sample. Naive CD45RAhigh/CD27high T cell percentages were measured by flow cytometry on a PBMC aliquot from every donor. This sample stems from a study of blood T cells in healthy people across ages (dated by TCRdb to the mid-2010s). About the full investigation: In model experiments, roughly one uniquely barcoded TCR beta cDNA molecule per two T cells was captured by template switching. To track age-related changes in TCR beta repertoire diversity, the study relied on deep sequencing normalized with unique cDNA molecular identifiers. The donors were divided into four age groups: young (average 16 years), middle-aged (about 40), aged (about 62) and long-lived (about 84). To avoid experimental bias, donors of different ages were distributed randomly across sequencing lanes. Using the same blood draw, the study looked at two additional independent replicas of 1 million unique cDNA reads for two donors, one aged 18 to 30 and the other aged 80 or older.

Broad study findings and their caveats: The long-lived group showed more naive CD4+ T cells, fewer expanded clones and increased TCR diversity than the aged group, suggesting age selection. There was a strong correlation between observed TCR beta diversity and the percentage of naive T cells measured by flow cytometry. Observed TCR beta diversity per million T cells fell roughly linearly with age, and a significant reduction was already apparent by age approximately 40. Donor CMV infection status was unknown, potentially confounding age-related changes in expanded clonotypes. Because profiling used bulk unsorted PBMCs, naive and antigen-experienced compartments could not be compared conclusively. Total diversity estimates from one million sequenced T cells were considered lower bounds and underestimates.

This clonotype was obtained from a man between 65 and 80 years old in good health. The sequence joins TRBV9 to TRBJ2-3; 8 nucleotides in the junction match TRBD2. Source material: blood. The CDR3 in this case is CASSVELPGGASGPRADTQYF. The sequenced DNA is TGTGCCAGCAGCGTAGAGCTCCCGGGAGGTGCTAGCGGGCCCCGGGCGGATACGCAGTATTTT.